These 6 T cell receptor beta chains were sequenced from one sample in a study of shared clonotypes between healthy human individuals. The data were produced by immunoSEQ multiplex PCR, yet TCRdb's version contains in-frame clones alone and is incomplete. Seen here are 800,000 to 1,200,000 clones, about four fifths observed once, and the top ten hold approximately 0.52%. Input material: memory CD4+ T cells from PBMCs. Noted subset: CD45RA-negative fraction. The receptors were gathered from a man aged 18 to 35 in good health. Some clones in this sample may be carry-over from other donors' samples.

The chain couples TRBV28 to TRBJ1-5; no firm D call. Deletions cut 7 bases from V and 1 base from J, with 14 bases between. CDR1 is MDHEN, CDR2 SYDVKM, per germline. The CDR3 is 15 amino acids. This CDR3 is CASTVGRASNQPQHF. CDR3 nucleotide sequence: TGTGCCAGCACCGTCGGTAGGGCGAGCAATCAGCCCCAGCATTTT.

The CDR3 reads CASSLFSGSPYNEQFF. CDR3 DNA sequence: TGTGCCAGCAGCTTATTTAGCGGGAGTCCCTACAATGAGCAGTTCTTC. The chain joins TRBV7-9 to TRBJ2-1, with 9 bases lining up with TRBD2. Losses at the gene ends were 2 bases for V and 2 bases for J; bases not matched to a gene: 4. CDR1 is SEHNR and CDR2 is FQNEAQ in the germline V gene (reference sequence). CDR3 size: 16 residues.

A few counts support this clone. The J gene is TRBJ2-3, the V gene TRBV11-2; TRBD2 might be the D (8 bases). The length of the CDR3 is 16 residues. V was trimmed by 4 bases and J by 7 bases, leaving 21 bases between them. CDR1 and CDR2 (germline): SGHAT, FQNNGV. Written as DNA, the CDR3 is TGTGCCAGCAGCTACCAACTAGCGGAGGGGGCAAATACGCAGTATTTT. Protein sequence: CASSYQLAEGANTQYF.

The chain is built from TRBV20-1 and TRBJ2-5; D gene ambiguous. The CDR3 loop spans 10 amino acids. The germline CDR1 and CDR2 sequences are DFQATT and SNEGSKA (reference sequence). V gave up 5 bases and J gave up 5 bases, with 6 bases separating them. The CDR3 DNA is TGCAGTGCTGGATACGAGACCCAGTACTTC. Translation gives CSAGYETQYF.

This clone was observed at least ten times. The genes are TRBV27 and TRBJ1-4, with 10 bases matching TRBD1. This CDR3 is built from 14 residues. V shed 5 bases and J 10 bases; nucleotides not matched to a gene: 7. Germline V gene sequence: CDR1 MNHEY, CDR2 SMNVEV (reference sequence). The DNA for the CDR3 is TGTGCCAGCAGTATATTAGGACAGGGGGGAAAACTGTTTTTT. This codes for CASSILGQGGKLFF.

This clone was detected a few times. Additional DNA sequences in this sample encode the identical CDR3. The chain is built from TRBV10-3 and TRBJ1-5, with a weak D call TRBD1 (5 bases). The CDR3 covers 14 residues. Per the germline V gene, CDR1 is ENHRY and CDR2 is SYGVKD. Trimming took 0 bases from V and 4 from J, leaving 7 bases between them. CDR3 sequence (DNA): TGTGCCATCAGTGAGTCGGGGGGGAATCAGCCCCAGCATTTT. This codes for CAISESGGNQPQHF.